This T cell receptor beta chain is drawn from a study of T cell repertoires in ileal Crohn's disease. About the research overall: The MI sample came from the proximal margin of the surgical specimen.

V dropped 5 bases and J dropped 7 bases, with 15 bases sitting between them. This CDR3 has 12 amino acids. Germline V gene sequence: CDR1 SQVTM, CDR2 ANQGSEA. Time point of the sample: proximal margin of the surgical specimen (macroscopically non-inflamed). Profiling relied on immunoSEQ multiplex PCR, and the TCRdb table lists in-frame clones only, not all of them. The table has some 5,600 clones, around 90% seen once. Sequences were obtained from ileal tissue. The receptor was derived from an adult with Crohn's disease. The rearrangement joins TRBV29-1 to TRBJ2-7; possible D gene TRBD1, 6 bases. CDR3 amino acids: CSVQVGAREQYF. For the CDR3, the DNA is TGCAGCGTTCAGGTGGGGGCGCGTGAGCAGTACTTC.